This T cell receptor (beta chain) emerged from a study of read filtering for tumor transcriptome and immune sequencing. Study overall: Mean patient age was roughly 66 years, range roughly 40 to 80; approximately 18 male, over twelve female. After DNase treatment, RNA was made into whole-transcriptome libraries.

Germline CDR1 is SEHNR and CDR2 is FQNEAQ (reference sequence). The CDR3 spans 14 residues. Trimming removed 5 bases from V and 7 bases from J, with 17 bases in between. This library used around 400 ng RNA and molecular barcoded adaptors spanning alpha/delta and beta/gamma chains. TCRdb reprocessed the reads with MiXCR, giving one entry per CDR3 protein. The repertoire holds some 130,000 distinct CDR3 sequences, 10% to 15% seen once, with 9.5% to 12% in the top ten. As regards this clonotype: Its cognate antigen is unknown. This could be a read error, since a much larger clone is one nucleotide away.

Broader study findings: Sorted CD138-negative bone marrow cells were not purified T cells. Without single-read clonotypes, shared clonotype proportions correlated more between IR-seq and RNA-seq.

J is TRBJ1-1 and V is TRBV7-9; D is uncertain. Sequenced sample: a population of CD138-negative cells sorted from bone marrow. The origin of this receptor is a donor over 35 with multiple myeloma. The CDR3 DNA is TGTGCCAGCAGCCAAGCACGGGGATGGGGTGAAGCTTTCTTT. Its translation is CASSQARGWGEAFF. The full variable domain, rest sourced from reference TRBV7-9 and TRBJ1-1, is DTGVSQNPRHKITKRGQNVTFRCDPISEHNRLYWYRQTLGQGPEFLTYFQNEAQLEKSRLLSDRFSAERPKGSFSTLEIQRTEQGDSAMYLCASSQARGWGEAFFGQGTRLTVV.